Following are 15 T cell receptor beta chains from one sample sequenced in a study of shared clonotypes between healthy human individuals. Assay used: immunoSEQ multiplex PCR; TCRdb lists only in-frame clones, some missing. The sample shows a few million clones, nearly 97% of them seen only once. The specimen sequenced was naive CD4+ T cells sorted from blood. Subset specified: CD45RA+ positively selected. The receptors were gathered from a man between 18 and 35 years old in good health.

The CDR3 spells CATSPGPTNEKLFF. In DNA, the CDR3 is TGTGCCACCAGCCCGGGGCCAACTAATGAAAAACTGTTTTTT. The chain carries TRBV15 and TRBJ1-4; D is perhaps TRBD1 (5 bases). The CDR3 length is 14 residues. V was cut by 5 bases and J by 0 bases, with 7 bases left in between. Germline-derived CDR1 and CDR2 are LNHNV and YYDKDF (reference sequence).

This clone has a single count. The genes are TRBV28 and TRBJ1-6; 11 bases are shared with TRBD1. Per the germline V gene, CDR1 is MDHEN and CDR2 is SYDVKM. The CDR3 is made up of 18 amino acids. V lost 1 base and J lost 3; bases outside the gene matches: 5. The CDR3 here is CASSLSGQGAFYNSPLHF. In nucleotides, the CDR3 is TGTGCCAGCAGTTTATCCGGACAGGGGGCCTTCTATAATTCACCCCTCCACTTT.

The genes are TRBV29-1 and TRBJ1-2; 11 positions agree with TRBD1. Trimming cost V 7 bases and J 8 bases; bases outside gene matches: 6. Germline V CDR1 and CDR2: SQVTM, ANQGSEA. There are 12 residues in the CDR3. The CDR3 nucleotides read TGCAGCGGGGGACAGGGGGTTGAAGGCTACACCTTC. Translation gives CSGGQGVEGYTF.

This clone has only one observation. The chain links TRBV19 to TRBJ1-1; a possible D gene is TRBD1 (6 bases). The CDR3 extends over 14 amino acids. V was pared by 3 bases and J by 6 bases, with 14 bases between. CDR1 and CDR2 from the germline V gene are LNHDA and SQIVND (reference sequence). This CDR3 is CASSIGGAGAEAFF. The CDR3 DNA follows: TGTGCCAGTAGTATCGGGGGCGCTGGGGCTGAAGCTTTCTTT.

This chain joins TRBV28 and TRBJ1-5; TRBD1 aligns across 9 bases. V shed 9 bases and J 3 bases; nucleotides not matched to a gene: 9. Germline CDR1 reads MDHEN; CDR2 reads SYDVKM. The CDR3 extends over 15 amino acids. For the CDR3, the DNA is TGTGCCAGTGTACAGGGGGCCGCTTTCAATCAGCCCCAGCATTTT. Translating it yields CASVQGAAFNQPQHF.

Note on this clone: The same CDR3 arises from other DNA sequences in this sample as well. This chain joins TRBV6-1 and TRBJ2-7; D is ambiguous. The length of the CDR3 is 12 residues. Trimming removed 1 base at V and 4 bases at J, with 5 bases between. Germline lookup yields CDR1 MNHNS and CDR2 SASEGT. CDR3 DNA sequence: TGTGCCAGCAGTGAAGGTTTTTACGAGCAGTACTTC. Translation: CASSEGFYEQYF.

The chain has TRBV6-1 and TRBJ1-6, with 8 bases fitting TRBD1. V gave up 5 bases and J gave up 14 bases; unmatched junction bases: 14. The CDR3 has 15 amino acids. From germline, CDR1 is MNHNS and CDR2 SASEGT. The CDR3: CASSWGGGQGWSLHF. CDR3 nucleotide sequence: TGTGCCAGCAGTTGGGGGGGTGGACAGGGTTGGTCCCTCCACTTT.

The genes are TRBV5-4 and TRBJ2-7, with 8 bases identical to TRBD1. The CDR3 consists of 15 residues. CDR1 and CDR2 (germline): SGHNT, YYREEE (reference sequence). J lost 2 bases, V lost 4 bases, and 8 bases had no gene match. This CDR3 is CASSRDGQGAYEQYF. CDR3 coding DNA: TGTGCCAGCAGCCGAGATGGACAGGGCGCCTACGAGCAGTACTTC.

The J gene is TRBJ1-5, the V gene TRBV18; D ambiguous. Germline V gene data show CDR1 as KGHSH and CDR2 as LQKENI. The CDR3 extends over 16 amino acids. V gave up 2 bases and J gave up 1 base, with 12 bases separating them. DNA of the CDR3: TGTGCCAGCTCACCAGGGGTCGCTGACAGCAATCAGCCCCAGCATTTT. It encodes CASSPGVADSNQPQHF.

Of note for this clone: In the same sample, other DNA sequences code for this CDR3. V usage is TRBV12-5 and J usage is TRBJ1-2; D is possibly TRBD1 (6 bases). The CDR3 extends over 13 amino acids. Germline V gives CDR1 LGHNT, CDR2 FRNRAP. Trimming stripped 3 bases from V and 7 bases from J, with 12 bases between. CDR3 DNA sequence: TGTGCTAGTGGTTTAGCAGGGGTCGGTGGCTACACCTTC. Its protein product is CASGLAGVGGYTF.

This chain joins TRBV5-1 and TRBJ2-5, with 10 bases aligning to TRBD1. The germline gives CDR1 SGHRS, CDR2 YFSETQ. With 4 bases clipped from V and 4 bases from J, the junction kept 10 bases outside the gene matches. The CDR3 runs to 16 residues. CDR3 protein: CASSATGGASRETQYF. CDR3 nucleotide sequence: TGCGCCAGCAGCGCGACAGGGGGCGCGAGTAGAGAGACCCAGTACTTC.

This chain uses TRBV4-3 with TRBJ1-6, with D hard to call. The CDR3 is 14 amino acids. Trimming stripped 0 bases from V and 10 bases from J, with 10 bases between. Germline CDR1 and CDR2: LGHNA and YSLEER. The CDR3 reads CASSQDGERSPLHF. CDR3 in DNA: TGCGCCAGCAGCCAAGATGGGGAGCGCTCACCCCTCCACTTT.

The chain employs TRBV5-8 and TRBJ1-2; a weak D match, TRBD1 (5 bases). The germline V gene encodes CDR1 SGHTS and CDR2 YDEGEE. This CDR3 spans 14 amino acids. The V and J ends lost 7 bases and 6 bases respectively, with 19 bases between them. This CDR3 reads CASVISGTDNGYTF. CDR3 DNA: TGTGCCAGCGTAATATCCGGGACTGACAATGGCTACACCTTC.

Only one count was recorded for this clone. DNA for the CDR3: TGTGCCAGCAGCCAAACTAGCGGGAGGGCCCACGAGCAGTACTTC. Translation: CASSQTSGRAHEQYF. V is TRBV14 and J is TRBJ2-7, with 13 bases aligning to TRBD2. With 2 bases clipped from V and 5 bases from J, the junction kept 3 bases outside the gene matches. This CDR3 comprises 15 residues. Per germline, CDR1 SGHDN and CDR2 FVKESK. The whole variable domain, remainder taken from reference TRBV14 and TRBJ2-7, is EAGVTQFPSHSVIEKGQTVTLRCDPISGHDNLYWYRRVMGKEIKFLLHFVKESKQDESGMPNNRFLAERTGGTYSTLKVQPAELEDSGVYFCASSQTSGRAHEQYFGPGTRLTVT.

CDR3: CASSYLGQGKDGYTF. The CDR3 coding sequence is TGTGCCAGCAGTTACTTGGGACAGGGAAAGGATGGCTACACCTTC. The chain couples TRBV6-5 to TRBJ1-2; 9 bases match TRBD1. This CDR3 is built from 15 residues. Germline assignment: CDR1 MNHEY and CDR2 SVGAGI. Unmatched junction bases numbered 6, after V lost 1 base and J lost 6 bases.